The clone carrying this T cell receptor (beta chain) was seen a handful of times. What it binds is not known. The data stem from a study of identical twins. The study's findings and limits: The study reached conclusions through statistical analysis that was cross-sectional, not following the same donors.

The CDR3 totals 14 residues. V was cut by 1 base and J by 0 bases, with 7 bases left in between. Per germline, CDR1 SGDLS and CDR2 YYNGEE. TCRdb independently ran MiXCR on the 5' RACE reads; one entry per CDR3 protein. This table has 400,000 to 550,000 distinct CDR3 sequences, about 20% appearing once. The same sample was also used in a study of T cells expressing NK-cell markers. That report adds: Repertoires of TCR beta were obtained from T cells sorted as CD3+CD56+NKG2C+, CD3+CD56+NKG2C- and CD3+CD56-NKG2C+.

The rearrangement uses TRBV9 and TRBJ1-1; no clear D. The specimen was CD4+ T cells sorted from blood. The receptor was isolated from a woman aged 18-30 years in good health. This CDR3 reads CASSVSVVNTEAFF. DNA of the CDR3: TGTGCCAGCAGCGTATCGGTCGTGAACACTGAAGCTTTCTTT.